The present TCR beta chain was sequenced within a study of blood T cell repertoires in COVID-19. Study as a whole: Italy, Spain and the United States were the sources of the convalescent and acute COVID-19 samples. Sources were T cells, B-cell-depleted T cells, or PBMCs; the material itself was cDNA or gDNA.

TCRdb's copy holds only in-frame clones and misses some; the assay was immunoSEQ multiplex PCR. The data show under 75,000 clones, more than 75% seen once. This CDR3 has 13 residues. CDR1 is SNHLY and CDR2 is FYNNEI in the germline V gene. V lost 7 bases to trimming and J lost 5 bases; unmatched junction nucleotides: 6. Input material: peripheral blood. The chain carries TRBV2 and TRBJ1-2; TRBD1 aligns across 8 bases. This sequence was found in a woman under 30 with acute or convalescent COVID-19. The CDR3 sequence: CASTDTGGYGYTF. CDR3 DNA sequence: TGTGCCAGCACCGACACAGGGGGTTATGGCTACACCTTC.